What follows are 26 T cell receptor beta chains derived from one specimen sequenced in a study of shared clonotypes between healthy human individuals. The table came from immunoSEQ multiplex PCR; TCRdb's copy has only in-frame clones and leaves some out. The repertoire holds some 1 million clones, approximately 70% seen once, with over 1.3% in the top ten. Material: memory CD4+ T cells sorted from blood. Regarding subset: CD45RA-negative fraction. The receptors were sampled from a man younger than 35 in good health.

In nucleotides, the CDR3 is TGTGCCAGCAGCGTCGGGCAGTCTCTTCTCGAAAAACTGTTTTTT. Translating it yields CASSVGQSLLEKLFF. The V call is TRBV2, the J call TRBJ1-4; D remains unclear. The V end was cut by 6 bases, the J end by 8 bases, with 19 bases between. The germline gives CDR1 SNHLY, CDR2 FYNNEI. The CDR3 has 15 residues.

The CDR3 DNA reads TGCAGCGTTGTTGGTGGCCGGGGAACCACCGGGGAGCTGTTTTTT. Translated, it gives CSVVGGRGTTGELFF. V is TRBV29-1 and J is TRBJ2-2; tentative D call: TRBD2 (5 bases). Trimming removed 4 bases from V and 4 bases from J, with 16 bases in between. The CDR3 loop spans 15 amino acids. Germline loops: CDR1 SQVTM, CDR2 ANQGSEA.

CDR3 in amino acids: CAWSSLQGRQPQHF. The DNA for the CDR3 is TGTGCCTGGAGTTCTTTGCAGGGAAGACAGCCCCAGCATTTT. V usage is TRBV30 and J usage is TRBJ1-5; D may be TRBD1 (5 bases). This CDR3 contains 14 residues. Germline CDR1 reads GTSNPN; CDR2 reads SVGIG (reference sequence). With 2 bases removed from V and 7 bases from J, the gap between germline ends came to 15 bases.

The V and J genes are TRBV5-1 and TRBJ1-1; 8 positions agree with TRBD1. Germline V gene sequence: CDR1 SGHRS, CDR2 YFSETQ. V lost 0 bases, J lost 0 bases, and 7 bases stayed unmatched. The CDR3 consists of 17 residues. CDR3 amino acids: CASSLDAGGWVNTEAFF. Here the CDR3 DNA reads TGCGCCAGCAGCTTGGATGCAGGGGGCTGGGTGAACACTGAAGCTTTCTTT.

V usage is TRBV5-1 and J usage is TRBJ1-1, with D perhaps matching TRBD1 (5 bases). This CDR3 comprises 13 residues. With 1 base removed from V and 3 bases from J, the gap between germline ends came to 7 bases. Germline V gene sequence: CDR1 SGHRS, CDR2 YFSETQ. The CDR3 DNA is TGCGCCAGCAGCTTGTGGGGCGACACTGAAGCTTTCTTT. It is translated as CASSLWGDTEAFF.

In this sample, this clone turned up once. V and J are TRBV4-3 and TRBJ2-7; 14 bases fit TRBD2. The ends lost 0 bases at V and 3 bases at J; junction bases unmatched: 1. CDR1 LGHNA and CDR2 YSLEER come from the germline V gene. This CDR3 has 16 residues. In nucleotides, the CDR3 is TGCGCCAGCAGCCAAGAGGGGACTAGCGGGGGCTACGAGCAGTACTTC. This encodes CASSQEGTSGGYEQYF.

This sequence joins TRBV2 and TRBJ1-1; 9 bases match TRBD1. V was clipped by 6 bases and J by 1 base; unmatched bases: 3. Germline V gene lookup returns CDR1 SNHLY and CDR2 FYNNEI. The CDR3 is 14 amino acids. Here the CDR3 reads CASRRTGANTEAFF. In nucleotides, the CDR3 is TGTGCCAGCAGACGGACAGGGGCGAACACTGAAGCTTTCTTT.

In nucleotides, the CDR3 is TGTGCCAGCACCCTGGGGGAGACCCAGTACTTC. It specifies CASTLGETQYF. This sequence joins TRBV2 and TRBJ2-5; no definite D call. The CDR3 is 11 residues long. CDR1 SNHLY and CDR2 FYNNEI come from the germline V gene. Trimming left V 7 bases short and J 5 bases short, with 8 bases between.

This clone was recorded only once. This chain uses TRBV6-5 with TRBJ1-2; unclear D gene. Trimming left V 8 bases short and J 6 bases short, with 16 bases between. Germline-derived CDR1 and CDR2 are MNHEY and SVGAGI. The CDR3 is 13 amino acids. CDR3 loop: CASGGYSRNGYTF. In DNA form, the CDR3 reads TGTGCCAGCGGAGGTTACAGTAGGAATGGCTACACCTTC.

The chain joins TRBV28 to TRBJ2-3; TRBD1 matches 8 bases. There are 15 residues in the CDR3. V lost 4 bases and J lost 9; bases outside the gene matches: 12. Germline CDR1 is MDHEN and CDR2 is SYDVKM. The CDR3 is CASSSQRDRPETQYF. CDR3 DNA: TGTGCCAGCAGTTCCCAACGGGACAGGCCTGAAACGCAGTATTTT.

Notes on this clone: This sample includes further DNA sequences coding for the same CDR3. This chain links TRBV6-1 with TRBJ1-1; possibly TRBD1 for D (6 bases). The CDR3 sequence is 13 residues long. The germline V gene has CDR1 MNHNS and CDR2 SASEGT. Trimming took off 3 bases at V and 1 base at J, with 6 bases between the two ends. CDR3 nucleotide sequence: TGTGCCAGCAGTGACAGGGGGAACACTGAAGCTTTCTTT. It is translated as CASSDRGNTEAFF.

This sequence joins TRBV11-2 and TRBJ1-1; no definite D call. The CDR3 runs 16 residues. Trimming took 5 bases from V and 6 from J, leaving 22 bases between them. Germline-derived CDR1 and CDR2 are SGHAT and FQNNGV. This CDR3 reads CASSQAFPGSGAEAFF. For the CDR3, the DNA is TGTGCCAGCAGCCAAGCTTTCCCGGGGTCCGGGGCTGAAGCTTTCTTT.

The J gene is TRBJ1-5, the V gene TRBV2; the D is unclear. This CDR3 is 16 amino acids long. Trimming shortened V by 5 bases and J by 6 bases, and 20 bases separated the two germline ends. Germline-derived CDR1 and CDR2 are SNHLY and FYNNEI. The CDR3 reads CASSLGGSRIGQPQHF. For the CDR3, the DNA is TGTGCCAGCAGTCTCGGAGGGAGCAGGATTGGTCAGCCCCAGCATTTT.

The V and J genes are TRBV7-8 and TRBJ2-5; tentatively, D is TRBD1 (5 bases). V gave up 2 bases and J gave up 2 bases, with 12 bases separating them. The CDR3 extends over 15 amino acids. Germline V gene lookup returns CDR1 SGHVS and CDR2 FQNEAQ. The CDR3 region has the DNA TGTGCCAGCAGCTTAAGTGGGGCGGCACAAGAGACCCAGTACTTC. Translated: CASSLSGAAQETQYF.

This clone has more than one count but fewer than ten. V is TRBV5-1 and J is TRBJ1-2; the D gene is possibly TRBD1 (6 bases). Trimming cost V 2 bases and J 1 base, with 12 bases left between them. The V gene's germline CDR1 is SGHRS and CDR2 YFSETQ. The CDR3 has 15 residues. The CDR3 nucleotides are TGCGCCAGCAGCTTCGGCCAGGGGATTAACTATGGCTACACCTTC. It specifies CASSFGQGINYGYTF. Looking up the rest from reference TRBV5-1 and TRBJ1-2 gives the full variable domain: KAGVTQTPRYLIKTRGQQVTLSCSPISGHRSVSWYQQTPGQGLQFLFEYFSETQRNKGNFPGRFSGRQFSNSRSEMNVSTLELGDSALYLCASSFGQGINYGYTFGSGTRLTVV.

The chain joins TRBV28 to TRBJ2-5, with 13 bases lining up with TRBD2. This CDR3 contains 16 residues. CDR1 and CDR2 (germline): MDHEN, SYDVKM. With 6 bases clipped from V and 2 bases from J, the junction kept 6 bases outside the gene matches. In nucleotides, the CDR3 is TGTGCCAGCAGCCGGGGGACTAGCGGGGTACAAGAGACCCAGTACTTC. Protein sequence: CASSRGTSGVQETQYF.

Remarks on this clone: The sample carries other DNA sequences with the same CDR3. The CDR3 loop reads CAWSVGGSGNTIYF. Here the CDR3 DNA reads TGTGCCTGGAGTGTGGGGGGGTCTGGAAACACCATATATTTT. This rearrangement joins TRBV30 to TRBJ1-3; a possible D gene is TRBD1 (5 bases). V was pared by 0 bases and J by 1 base, with 7 bases between. This CDR3 contains 14 residues. CDR1 and CDR2 (germline): GTSNPN, SVGIG (reference sequence).

The chain couples TRBV7-8 to TRBJ2-5; a possible D gene is TRBD2 (6 bases). Germline loops: CDR1 SGHVS, CDR2 FQNEAQ. V lost 5 bases to trimming and J lost 0 bases, with 10 bases between them. The CDR3 has 14 amino acids. In DNA form, the CDR3 reads TGTGCCAGCAGCAGCCGGGACTACCAAGAGACCCAGTACTTC. As protein: CASSSRDYQETQYF.

This chain connects TRBV4-3 to TRBJ2-6, with no clear D. Trimming stripped 0 bases from V and 4 bases from J, with 10 bases between. There are 16 residues in the CDR3. CDR1 and CDR2 from the germline V gene are LGHNA and YSLEER. CDR3 DNA sequence: TGCGCCAGCAGCCAAGATCTGGCTTCGGGGGCCAACGTCCTGACTTTC. The encoded protein is CASSQDLASGANVLTF.

This rearrangement joins TRBV11-2 to TRBJ2-5; 8 bases line up with TRBD2. From germline, CDR1 is SGHAT and CDR2 FQNNGV. V was clipped by 0 bases and J by 4 bases; unmatched bases: 13. CDR3 length equals 18 residues. CDR3 sequence reads: CASSLDYGLAGTGETQYF. CDR3 in DNA: TGTGCCAGCAGCTTAGATTACGGGCTAGCGGGTACGGGAGAGACCCAGTACTTC.

The chain uses TRBV11-2 and TRBJ2-7, with 8 bases lining up with TRBD2. The CDR3 is made up of 16 amino acids. Germline V gene sequence: CDR1 SGHAT, CDR2 FQNNGV. Trimming took 1 base from V and 0 from J; bases not matched to a gene: 5. The CDR3 region has the DNA TGTGCCAGCAGCTTAGGGCTAGCGGGTTTCTCCTACGAGCAGTACTTC. The encoded protein is CASSLGLAGFSYEQYF.

Here the CDR3 reads CASSRTPGYGYTF. CDR3 nucleotides: TGCGCCAGCAGCCGAACCCCTGGATATGGCTACACCTTC. V gene TRBV5-1 combines with J gene TRBJ1-2; D remains ambiguous. The CDR3 has 13 residues. V lost 4 bases and J 5 bases, leaving 12 bases between the germline ends. Germline V gives CDR1 SGHRS, CDR2 YFSETQ.

The chain carries TRBV15 and TRBJ2-1, with D possibly called TRBD1 or TRBD2 (6 bases each). V lost 1 base, J lost 8 bases, and 21 bases lay in between. The CDR3 spans 17 residues. Germline values: CDR1 LNHNV, CDR2 YYDKDF (reference sequence). In nucleotides, the CDR3 is TGTGCCACCAGCAGAGTGGGTTCGGGGGCGTTTTATGATGAGCAGTTCTTC. Amino acids: CATSRVGSGAFYDEQFF.

A note on this clone: Other nucleotide sequences from this sample produce the same CDR3. The chain links TRBV5-4 to TRBJ2-3; D call uncertain. Trimming removed 0 bases from V and 0 bases from J, with 8 bases in between. Germline V gene sequence: CDR1 SGHNT, CDR2 YYREEE (reference sequence). The CDR3 is 15 amino acids. The CDR3 coding sequence is TGTGCCAGCAGCTTGGATTTTACAAGCACAGATACGCAGTATTTT. Its translation is CASSLDFTSTDTQYF.

The rearrangement uses TRBV27 and TRBJ2-3, with 8 bases fitting TRBD2. CDR1 and CDR2 (germline): MNHEY, SMNVEV (reference sequence). The V segment lost 2 bases and the J segment 2 bases; nucleotides outside the gene matches: 18. This CDR3 spans 20 amino acids. CDR3 sequence reads: CASSLNPGGRGAAFTDTQYF. The CDR3 region has the DNA TGTGCCAGCAGTTTAAACCCCGGGGGGCGGGGGGCCGCCTTCACAGATACGCAGTATTTT.

This clone was seen many times. The identical CDR3 is also encoded by other nucleotide sequences in the sample. The chain combines TRBV30 with TRBJ1-6; D is undetermined. CDR3 length: 16 amino acids. V was cut by 3 bases and J by 2 bases, with 14 bases left in between. Germline V CDR1 and CDR2: GTSNPN, SVGIG (reference sequence). This chain's CDR3 is CAWRPGGQAYNSPLHF. The CDR3 DNA reads as TGTGCCTGGAGACCAGGAGGGCAGGCCTATAATTCACCCCTCCACTTT.